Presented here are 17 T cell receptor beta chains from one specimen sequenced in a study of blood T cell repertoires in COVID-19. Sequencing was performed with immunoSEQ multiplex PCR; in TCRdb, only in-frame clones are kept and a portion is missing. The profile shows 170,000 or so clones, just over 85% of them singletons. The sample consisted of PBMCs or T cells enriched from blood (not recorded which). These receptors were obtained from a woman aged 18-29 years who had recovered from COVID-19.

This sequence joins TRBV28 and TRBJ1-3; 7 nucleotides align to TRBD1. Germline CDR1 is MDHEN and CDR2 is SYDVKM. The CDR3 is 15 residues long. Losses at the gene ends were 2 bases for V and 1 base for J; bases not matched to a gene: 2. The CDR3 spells CASSLVTGSGNTIYF. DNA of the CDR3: TGTGCCAGCAGTTTAGTGACAGGGTCTGGAAACACCATATATTTT. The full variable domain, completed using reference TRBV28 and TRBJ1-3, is DVKVTQSSRYLVKRTGEKVFLECVQDMDHENMFWYRQDPGLGLRLIYFSYDVKMKEKGDIPEGYSVSREKKERFSLILESASTNQTSMYLCASSLVTGSGNTIYFGEGSWLTVV.

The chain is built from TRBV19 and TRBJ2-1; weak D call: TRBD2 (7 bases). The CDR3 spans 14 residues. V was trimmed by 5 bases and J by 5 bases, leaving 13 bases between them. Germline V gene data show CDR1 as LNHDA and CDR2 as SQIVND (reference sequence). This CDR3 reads CASSYGGGNNEQFF. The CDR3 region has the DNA TGTGCCAGTAGTTATGGCGGGGGCAACAATGAGCAGTTCTTC.

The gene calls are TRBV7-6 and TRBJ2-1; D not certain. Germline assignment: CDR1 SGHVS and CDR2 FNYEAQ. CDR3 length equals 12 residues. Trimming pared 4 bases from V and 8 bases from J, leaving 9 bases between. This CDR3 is CASSSTIDEQFF. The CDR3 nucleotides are TGTGCCAGCAGCTCTACTATTGATGAGCAGTTCTTC.

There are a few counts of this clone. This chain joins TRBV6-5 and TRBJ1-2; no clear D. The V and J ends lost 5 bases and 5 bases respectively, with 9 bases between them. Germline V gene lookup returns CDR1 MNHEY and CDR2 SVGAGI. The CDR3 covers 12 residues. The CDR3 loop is CASSPTRYGYTF. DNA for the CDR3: TGTGCCAGCAGTCCGACGAGGTATGGCTACACCTTC.

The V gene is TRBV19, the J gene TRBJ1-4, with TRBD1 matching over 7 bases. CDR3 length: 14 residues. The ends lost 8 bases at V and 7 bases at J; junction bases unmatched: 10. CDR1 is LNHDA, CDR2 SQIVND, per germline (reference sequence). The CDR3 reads CASWRGDSFEKLFF. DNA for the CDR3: TGTGCCAGTTGGCGAGGGGACAGTTTTGAAAAACTGTTTTTT.

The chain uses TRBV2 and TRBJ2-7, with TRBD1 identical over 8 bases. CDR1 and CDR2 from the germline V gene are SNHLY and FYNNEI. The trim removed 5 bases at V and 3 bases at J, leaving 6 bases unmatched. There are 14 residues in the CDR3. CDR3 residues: CASSPQGDLYEQYF. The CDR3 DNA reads TGTGCCAGCAGTCCACAGGGGGATCTCTACGAGCAGTACTTC.

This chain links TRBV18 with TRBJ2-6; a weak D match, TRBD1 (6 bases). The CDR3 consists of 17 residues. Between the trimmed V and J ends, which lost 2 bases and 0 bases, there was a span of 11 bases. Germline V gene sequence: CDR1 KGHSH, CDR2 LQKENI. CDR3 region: CASSPATGSSGANVLTF. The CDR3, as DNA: TGTGCCAGCTCACCAGCTACAGGGAGCTCTGGGGCCAACGTCCTGACTTTC.

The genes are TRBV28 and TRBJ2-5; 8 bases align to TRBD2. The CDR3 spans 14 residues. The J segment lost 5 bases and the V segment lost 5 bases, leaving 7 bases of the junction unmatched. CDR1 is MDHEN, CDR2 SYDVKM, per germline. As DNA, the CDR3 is TGTGCCAGCAGTCCGGGGGGGGCGGGTGAGACCCAGTACTTC. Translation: CASSPGGAGETQYF.

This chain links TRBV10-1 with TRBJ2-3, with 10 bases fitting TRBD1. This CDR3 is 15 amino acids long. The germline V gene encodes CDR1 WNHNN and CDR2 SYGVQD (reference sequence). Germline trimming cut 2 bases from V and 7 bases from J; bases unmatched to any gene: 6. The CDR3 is CASSESGQGVYTQYF. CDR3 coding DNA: TGCGCCAGCAGTGAGAGTGGACAGGGGGTCTATACGCAGTATTTT.

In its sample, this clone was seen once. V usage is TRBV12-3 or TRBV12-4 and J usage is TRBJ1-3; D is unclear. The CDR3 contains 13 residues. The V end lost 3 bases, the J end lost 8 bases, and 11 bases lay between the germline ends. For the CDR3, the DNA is TGTGCCAGCAGTTTGGGTCAGACTGACACCATATATTTT. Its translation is CASSLGQTDTIYF.

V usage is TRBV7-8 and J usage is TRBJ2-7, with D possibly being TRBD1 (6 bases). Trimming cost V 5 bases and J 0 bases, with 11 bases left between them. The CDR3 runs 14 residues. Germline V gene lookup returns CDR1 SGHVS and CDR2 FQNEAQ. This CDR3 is CASSTDSISYEQYF. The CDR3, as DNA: TGTGCCAGCAGCACGGACAGTATCTCCTACGAGCAGTACTTC.

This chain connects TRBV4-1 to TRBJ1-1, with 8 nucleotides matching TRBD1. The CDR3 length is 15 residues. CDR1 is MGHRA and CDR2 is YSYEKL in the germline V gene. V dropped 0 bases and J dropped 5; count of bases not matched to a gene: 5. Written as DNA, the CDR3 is TGCGCCAGCAGCCAAGATTGGACAGGGAGGACTGAAGCTTTCTTT. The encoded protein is CASSQDWTGRTEAFF.

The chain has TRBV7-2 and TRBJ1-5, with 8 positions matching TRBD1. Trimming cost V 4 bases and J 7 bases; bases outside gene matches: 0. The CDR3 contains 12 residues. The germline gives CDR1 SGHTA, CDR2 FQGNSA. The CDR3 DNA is TGTGCCAGCAGCTCAGGGGGCCAGCCCCAGCATTTT. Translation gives CASSSGGQPQHF. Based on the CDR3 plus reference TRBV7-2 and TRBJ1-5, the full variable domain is GAGVSQSPSNKVTEKGKDVELRCDPISGHTALYWYRQSLGQGLEFLIYFQGNSAPDKSGLPSDRFSAERTGGSVSTLTIQRTQQEDSAVYLCASSSGGQPQHFGDGTRLSIL.

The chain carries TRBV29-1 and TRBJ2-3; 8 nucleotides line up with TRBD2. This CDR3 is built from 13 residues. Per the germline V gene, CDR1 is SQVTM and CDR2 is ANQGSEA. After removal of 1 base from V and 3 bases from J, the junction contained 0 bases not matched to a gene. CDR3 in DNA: TGCAGCGTTGAAGGCGGGGGGACAGATACGCAGTATTTT. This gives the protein CSVEGGGTDTQYF.

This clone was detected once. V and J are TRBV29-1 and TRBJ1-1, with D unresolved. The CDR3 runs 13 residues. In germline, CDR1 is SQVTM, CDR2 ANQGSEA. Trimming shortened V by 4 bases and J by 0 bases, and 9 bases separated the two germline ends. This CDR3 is CSVVSGLNTEAFF. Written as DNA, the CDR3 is TGCAGCGTTGTATCAGGTCTGAACACTGAAGCTTTCTTT.

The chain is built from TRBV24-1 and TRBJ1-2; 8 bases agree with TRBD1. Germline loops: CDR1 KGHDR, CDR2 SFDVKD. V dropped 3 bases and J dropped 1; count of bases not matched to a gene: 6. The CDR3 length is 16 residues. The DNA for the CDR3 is TGTGCCACCAGTGATGGGGCGGGACAGGTTAACTATGGCTACACCTTC. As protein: CATSDGAGQVNYGYTF.

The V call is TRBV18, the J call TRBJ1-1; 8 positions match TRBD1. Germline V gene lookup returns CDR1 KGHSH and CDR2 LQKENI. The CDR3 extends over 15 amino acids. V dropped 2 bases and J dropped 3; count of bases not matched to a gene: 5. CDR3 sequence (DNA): TGTGCCAGCTCACCAGGGGACAGGATGGACACTGAAGCTTTCTTT. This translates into CASSPGDRMDTEAFF.